This T cell receptor (beta chain) was retrieved from a study of T cells in Graves' hyperthyroidism and ophthalmopathy. The wider study: Once the initial diagnosis was made, peripheral blood was obtained before any treatment.

Stability of Graves' hyperthyroidism was defined as absent ophthalmopathy progression within 18 months. Hyperthyroidism had been newly diagnosed in patients aged 18 to 65, and its duration was under 2 months. Patients were excluded because of uncontrolled infection, other autoimmune disease, pregnancy or lactation. This clonotype was observed at least ten times. This CDR3 has 15 residues. The V end lost 5 bases, the J end lost 7 bases, and 17 bases lay between the germline ends. Per the germline V gene, CDR1 is SGHAT and CDR2 is FQNNGV. Using RNA transcripts as the source, TCR beta CDR3 regions were amplified. The HTBI primer set served for first-round RT-PCR of the TCR CDR3. TCRdb reprocessed the multiplex PCR reads with MiXCR, giving one entry per CDR3 protein. The sample records roughly 330,000 distinct CDR3 sequences, about 15% being singletons.

Material for sequencing was blood. The TCR originated in a man between 25 and 39 years old with Graves' hyperthyroidism. The V call is TRBV11-2, the J call TRBJ2-2, with D possibly TRBD2 on 5 matching bases. The CDR3 is CASSQAIGMIGELFF. The CDR3 nucleotides are TGTGCCAGCAGCCAGGCCATCGGGATGATCGGGGAGCTGTTTTTT.